The 23 T cell receptor beta chains below all came from one sample that was sequenced in a study of patients and donors after allogeneic stem cell transplantation. TCRdb fed the RT-PCR reads into MiXCR, producing one record per CDR3 protein. The sample lists 150,000 to 250,000 distinct CDR3 sequences, around two fifths occurring once. Specimen: blood, either unsorted or a sorted T cell fraction (not recorded which). The receptors stem from a human donor who was either an allogeneic HSCT recipient or a stem cell or donor lymphocyte infusion donor (not recorded which). It is not recorded whose cells these are; they may come from a transplant donor.

The rearrangement links TRBV20-1 to TRBJ2-1; maybe TRBD2 (6 bases). V was pared by 3 bases and J by 5 bases, with 11 bases between. Germline V gene data show CDR1 as DFQATT and CDR2 as SNEGSKA (reference sequence). The CDR3 covers 13 residues. CDR3 DNA sequence: TGCAGTGCTAGCGGGAGTAGGAACAATGAGCAGTTCTTC. Amino acid sequence: CSASGSRNNEQFF.

The J gene is TRBJ1-1, the V gene TRBV7-9; D gene ambiguous. CDR1 is SEHNR and CDR2 is FQNEAQ in the germline V gene (reference sequence). The CDR3 runs 16 residues. The ends were cut back, 4 bases at V and 0 bases at J, with 15 bases in the middle. The CDR3 DNA reads TGTGCCAGCAGCTCCAGGAGGTTCGATGTGAACACTGAAGCTTTCTTT. Its protein is CASSSRRFDVNTEAFF.

The rearrangement uses TRBV27 and TRBJ2-2; unclear D gene. Germline V CDR1 and CDR2: MNHEY, SMNVEV (reference sequence). Trimming removed 7 bases from V and 5 bases from J, with 5 bases in between. The CDR3 is 11 residues long. The CDR3 DNA follows: TGTGCCAGCATGTCAACCGGGGAGCTGTTTTTT. Amino acid sequence: CASMSTGELFF.

This clonotype occurred many times. The CDR3 DNA reads TGTGCCAGCAGTTTCGGAGACAGGGGGCGCGGAGGCAATCAGCCCCAGCATTTT. As protein: CASSFGDRGRGGNQPQHF. The V call is TRBV12-3 or TRBV12-4, the J call TRBJ1-5, with TRBD1 matching 10 bases. The trim removed 3 bases at V and 2 bases at J, leaving 10 bases unmatched. This CDR3 has 18 amino acids.

This chain connects TRBV27 to TRBJ2-7, with a tentative D call TRBD2 (6 bases). CDR3 length: 15 amino acids. Per the germline V gene, CDR1 is MNHEY and CDR2 is SMNVEV (reference sequence). V was clipped by 3 bases and J by 6 bases, with 18 bases between them. Written as DNA, the CDR3 is TGTGCCAGCAGTTTTCCGGGACTCCCAATGGCCGAGCAGTACTTC. This gives the protein CASSFPGLPMAEQYF.

The chain employs TRBV9 and TRBJ2-5, with D tentatively TRBD2 (5 bases). This CDR3 has 14 amino acids. Per germline, CDR1 SGDLS and CDR2 YYNGEE. Trimming removed 6 bases from V and 5 bases from J, with 17 bases in between. The CDR3 loop is CASTPGELDETQYF. The DNA for the CDR3 is TGTGCCAGCACCCCCGGGGAACTAGATGAGACCCAGTACTTC.

V and J are TRBV7-9 and TRBJ1-4; perhaps TRBD1 as D (6 bases). The V gene lost 4 bases and the J gene lost 7 bases, with 16 bases spanning the gap. Germline V lookup: CDR1 SEHNR, CDR2 FQNEAQ (reference sequence). This CDR3 has 15 amino acids. The CDR3 nucleotides read TGTGCCAGCAGCTCCCGGGGGGGCCGCGGTGAAAAACTGTTTTTT. Translated, it gives CASSSRGGRGEKLFF.

This clonotype was seen more than once but under ten times. The chain is built from TRBV7-2 and TRBJ1-1; D might be TRBD1 (5 bases). This CDR3 is 14 amino acids long. Trimming removed 3 bases at V and 1 base at J, with 9 bases between. In germline, CDR1 is SGHTA, CDR2 FQGNSA. For the CDR3, the DNA is TGTGCCAGCAGCTTCGGCAGGGCGAACACTGAAGCTTTCTTT. It is translated as CASSFGRANTEAFF.

The chain combines TRBV24-1 with TRBJ2-5; D unclear. Germline V gene lookup returns CDR1 KGHDR and CDR2 SFDVKD. The germline V and J ends were trimmed by 10 bases and 3 bases, with 23 bases remaining between them. This CDR3 is 16 amino acids long. CDR3 sequence: CATPPEPTACKETQYF. In nucleotides, the CDR3 is TGTGCCACTCCCCCGGAACCGACCGCGTGCAAAGAGACCCAGTACTTC.

Here the CDR3 DNA reads TGTGCCAGCAGCGGCCTCGAGGGGGAAGCTTTAAGAATGAACACTGAAGCTTTCTTT. It yields the protein CASSGLEGEALRMNTEAFF. This chain joins TRBV9 and TRBJ1-1, with a tentative D call TRBD1 (6 bases). Germline V gives CDR1 SGDLS, CDR2 YYNGEE. This CDR3 is built from 19 residues. The V gene lost 3 bases and the J gene lost 0 bases, with 24 bases spanning the gap. The full variable domain, its missing parts supplied by reference TRBV9 and TRBJ1-1, is DSGVTQTPKHLITATGQRVTLRCSPRSGDLSVYWYQQSLDQGLQFLIQYYNGEERAKGNILERFSAQQFPDLHSELNLSSLELGDSALYFCASSGLEGEALRMNTEAFFGQGTRLTVV.

This clonotype turned up a few times. The CDR3 reads CASRRTDSNQPQHF. DNA of the CDR3: TGTGCCAGCAGACGGACGGATAGCAATCAGCCCCAGCATTTT. The rearrangement joins TRBV21-1 to TRBJ1-5. TRBV21-1 counts as a pseudogene. This CDR3 spans 14 amino acids.

The V call is TRBV7-9, the J call TRBJ2-7; D possibly corresponds to TRBD1 (5 bases). V was shortened by 7 bases and J by 0 bases, with 13 bases between the two germline ends. The CDR3 runs to 14 residues. Germline lookup yields CDR1 SEHNR and CDR2 FQNEAQ (reference sequence). The DNA of the CDR3 is TGTGCCAGCAAACCCCTGGACATCTCCTACGAGCAGTACTTC. It codes for CASKPLDISYEQYF. Variable domain in full (rest from reference TRBV7-9 and TRBJ2-7): DTGVSQNPRHKITKRGQNVTFRCDPISEHNRLYWYRQTLGQGPEFLTYFQNEAQLEKSRLLSDRFSAERPKGSFSTLEIQRTEQGDSAMYLCASKPLDISYEQYFGPGTRLTVT.

This clonotype was detected a few times. The V and J genes are TRBV3-1 and TRBJ1-5; D may be TRBD1 (5 bases). The CDR3 spans 17 residues. Germline V gives CDR1 LGHDT, CDR2 YNNKEL (reference sequence). Trimming removed 3 bases at V and 2 bases at J, with 17 bases between. CDR3 in DNA: TGTGCCAGCAGCCAGAGTTGGGGCAGGGTTGGCAATCAGCCCCAGCATTTT. Its translation: CASSQSWGRVGNQPQHF.

V is TRBV7-9 and J is TRBJ1-1, with a weak D call TRBD1 (5 bases). Deletions cut 4 bases from V and 3 bases from J, with 15 bases between. The CDR3 length is 15 residues. Germline values: CDR1 SEHNR, CDR2 FQNEAQ (reference sequence). The CDR3 sequence is CASSSPPRDDTEAFF. The CDR3 DNA sequence: TGTGCCAGCAGCTCCCCGCCCAGGGACGACACTGAAGCTTTCTTT.

V is TRBV6-5 and J is TRBJ2-2; a possible D gene is TRBD1 (5 bases). The CDR3 totals 14 residues. CDR1 and CDR2 from the germline V gene are MNHEY and SVGAGI. V lost 6 bases, J lost 1 base, and 9 bases lay in between. Here the CDR3 DNA reads TGTGCCAGCAGGCCTACAGGGAACACCGGGGAGCTGTTTTTT. This encodes CASRPTGNTGELFF.

V is TRBV4-2 and J is TRBJ2-7, with 9 bases fitting TRBD1. Trimming took 4 bases from V and 3 from J; bases not matched to a gene: 10. The CDR3 sequence is 16 residues long. Germline V gives CDR1 LGHNA, CDR2 YNFKEQ. The CDR3 DNA reads as TGTGCCAGCAGCCTATACATTGGGGACAGGGACTACGAGCAGTACTTC. The encoded protein is CASSLYIGDRDYEQYF.

The chain is built from TRBV6-1 and TRBJ1-5, with D perhaps matching TRBD1 (5 bases). This CDR3 comprises 15 residues. The germline V gene has CDR1 MNHNS and CDR2 SASEGT. V was pared by 2 bases and J by 2 bases, with 10 bases between. DNA for the CDR3: TGTGCCAGCAGTGAACCCCAGGGAGGCAATCAGCCCCAGCATTTT. The encoded protein is CASSEPQGGNQPQHF.

This clonotype turned up a few times. V gene TRBV3-1 combines with J gene TRBJ1-1; a weak D match, TRBD1 (5 bases). This CDR3 region has 14 residues. Germline loops: CDR1 LGHDT, CDR2 YNNKEL (reference sequence). Trimming removed 1 base from V and 4 bases from J, with 10 bases in between. The CDR3 loop is CASSQVPGTTEAFF. DNA for the CDR3: TGTGCCAGCAGCCAAGTCCCGGGGACCACTGAAGCTTTCTTT.

This clonotype has a handful of counts. The chain combines TRBV5-1 with TRBJ2-1, with TRBD2 identical over 14 bases. The CDR3 totals 17 residues. V was clipped by 4 bases and J by 6 bases; unmatched bases: 9. CDR1 is SGHRS and CDR2 is YFSETQ in the germline V gene. The CDR3 protein is CASSLGTSGRLGNEQFF. CDR3 DNA: TGCGCCAGCAGCCTAGGGACTAGCGGGAGATTAGGCAATGAGCAGTTCTTC. The complete variable domain, with remaining parts taken from reference TRBV5-1 and TRBJ2-1, reads KAGVTQTPRYLIKTRGQQVTLSCSPISGHRSVSWYQQTPGQGLQFLFEYFSETQRNKGNFPGRFSGRQFSNSRSEMNVSTLELGDSALYLCASSLGTSGRLGNEQFFGPGTRLTVL.

This clonotype was found a few times. The rearrangement links TRBV10-3 to TRBJ1-1; D unresolved. The germline V gene encodes CDR1 ENHRY and CDR2 SYGVKD. V gave up 6 bases and J gave up 3 bases, with 17 bases separating them. This CDR3 has 15 residues. This CDR3 is CAISPRWEEDTEAFF. CDR3 bases: TGTGCCATCAGCCCGAGGTGGGAAGAGGACACTGAAGCTTTCTTT.

This clonotype was counted a few times. This rearrangement joins TRBV5-1 to TRBJ1-6; 7 positions agree with TRBD1. V was pared by 2 bases and J by 7 bases, with 3 bases of the junction left unmatched. This CDR3 region has 14 residues. CDR1 is SGHRS, CDR2 YFSETQ, per germline. The CDR3 loop is CASSFGQENSPLHF. DNA of the CDR3: TGCGCCAGCAGCTTCGGACAGGAAAATTCACCCCTCCACTTT. The full variable domain, its missing parts supplied by reference TRBV5-1 and TRBJ1-6, is KAGVTQTPRYLIKTRGQQVTLSCSPISGHRSVSWYQQTPGQGLQFLFEYFSETQRNKGNFPGRFSGRQFSNSRSEMNVSTLELGDSALYLCASSFGQENSPLHFGNGTRLTVT.

The V gene is TRBV15, the J gene TRBJ1-2; D might be TRBD1 (5 bases). Per germline, CDR1 LNHNV and CDR2 YYDKDF (reference sequence). Between the trimmed V and J ends, which lost 0 bases and 4 bases, there was a span of 12 bases. The CDR3 runs 15 residues. The CDR3 reads CATSRDQGSAYGYTF. CDR3 nucleotide sequence: TGTGCCACCAGCAGAGATCAGGGTTCGGCCTATGGCTACACCTTC.

V and J are TRBV5-6 and TRBJ1-2; tentatively, D is TRBD1 (5 bases). The CDR3 loop spans 14 amino acids. Trimming removed 3 bases at V and 5 bases at J, with 14 bases between. Germline V lookup: CDR1 SGHDT, CDR2 YYEEEE. DNA for the CDR3: TGTGCCAGCAGCTCAGGGACCGTTGGGTATGGCTACACCTTC. It is translated as CASSSGTVGYGYTF.